One sample yielded the 28 T cell receptor beta chains listed below, sequenced in a study of CD8+ T cells in alopecia areata. Isolated RNA was reverse transcribed into cDNA used as the sequencing template. Here immunoSEQ multiplex PCR was the method, and the copy in TCRdb shows in-frame clones only, minus some. The profile shows 200,000 or so clones, about 60% of them singletons. Sequencing was performed on CD4+ T cells sorted from blood, taken at week 0. The receptors originated from a human donor with alopecia areata.

This chain links TRBV10-3 with TRBJ2-5, with 8 bases identical to TRBD2. Germline loops: CDR1 ENHRY, CDR2 SYGVKD. With 4 bases clipped from V and 3 bases from J, the junction kept 7 bases outside the gene matches. CDR3 length: 15 residues. Here the CDR3 reads CAISGALADKETQYF. Written as DNA, the CDR3 is TGTGCCATCAGTGGGGCACTAGCGGATAAAGAGACCCAGTACTTC.

This clone occurred a few times. The genes are TRBV7-9 and TRBJ2-1; no definite D call. CDR1 is SEHNR and CDR2 is FQNEAQ in the germline V gene (reference sequence). The germline V and J ends were trimmed by 2 bases and 6 bases, with 11 bases remaining between them. The CDR3 runs to 14 residues. CDR3: CASSLLGLANEQFF. For the CDR3, the DNA is TGTGCCAGCAGCTTACTAGGGTTGGCCAATGAGCAGTTCTTC.

This clone was recorded once. The V and J genes are TRBV6-5 and TRBJ1-4; 8 nucleotides align to TRBD1. Germline trimming cut 6 bases from V and 5 bases from J; bases unmatched to any gene: 8. The CDR3 contains 15 residues. The V gene's germline CDR1 is MNHEY and CDR2 SVGAGI. The DNA for the CDR3 is TGTGCCAGCAGCTTTACAGGGGGTGCAAATGAAAAACTGTTTTTT. Translating gives CASSFTGGANEKLFF.

About this clone: Other DNA sequences in this sample translate to the same CDR3. DNA for the CDR3: TGCAGCGTGGGGGGGGTATTGAACACTGAAGCTTTCTTT. This gives the protein CSVGGVLNTEAFF. The rearrangement joins TRBV29-1 to TRBJ1-1, with a tentative D call TRBD1 (5 bases). Trimming pared 6 bases from V and 0 bases from J, leaving 11 bases between. The germline V gene has CDR1 SQVTM and CDR2 ANQGSEA. The CDR3 is made up of 13 amino acids.

The rearrangement links TRBV5-4 to TRBJ2-7, with 7 bases matching TRBD1. The germline gives CDR1 SGHNT, CDR2 YYREEE (reference sequence). The CDR3 loop spans 15 amino acids. V lost 3 bases and J lost 1; bases outside the gene matches: 7. CDR3 sequence reads: CASSSIRDSSYEQYF. The CDR3 DNA sequence: TGTGCCAGCAGCTCCATCCGGGACAGTTCCTACGAGCAGTACTTC.

On this clone: Other nucleotide sequences in the sample specify the same CDR3. The chain employs TRBV30 and TRBJ2-2; 7 bases map to TRBD1. CDR1 and CDR2 (germline): GTSNPN, SVGIG (reference sequence). V lost 2 bases to trimming and J lost 5 bases; unmatched junction nucleotides: 2. CDR3 length: 13 residues. CDR3 nucleotide sequence: TGTGCCTGGAGTCGACAGGGAACCGGGGAGCTGTTTTTT. Amino acids: CAWSRQGTGELFF.

This clone was detected a few times. The CDR3 nucleotides are TGCAGCGCGGACAGGGGGGACCTTGGCTACACCTTC. It specifies CSADRGDLGYTF. V usage is TRBV29-1 and J usage is TRBJ1-2; 10 bases are a match to TRBD1. Germline V gene lookup returns CDR1 SQVTM and CDR2 ANQGSEA. V was clipped by 7 bases and J by 7 bases; unmatched bases: 6. The CDR3 length is 12 residues.

The J gene is TRBJ2-7, the V gene TRBV29-1, with D possibly matching TRBD2 (6 bases). This CDR3 is 14 amino acids long. Germline CDR1 and CDR2: SQVTM and ANQGSEA. V was trimmed by 6 bases and J by 0 bases, leaving 15 bases between them. CDR3 DNA: TGCAGCGTGTTACCGGGACTCCACTCCTACGAGCAGTACTTC. This codes for CSVLPGLHSYEQYF.

This clone was seen a handful of times. The rearrangement links TRBV7-9 to TRBJ1-1, with 7 nucleotides matching TRBD1. The length of the CDR3 is 15 residues. J was trimmed by 1 base and V by 5 bases; bases with no gene match: 7. CDR1 and CDR2 (germline): SEHNR, FQNEAQ (reference sequence). CDR3 bases: TGTGCCAGCAGCGCGGCAACAGGGGCGAACACTGAAGCTTTCTTT. This sequence encodes CASSAATGANTEAFF.

The chain links TRBV6-5 to TRBJ1-1; D unresolved. Per germline, CDR1 MNHEY and CDR2 SVGAGI. CDR3 length: 13 amino acids. Deletions cut 2 bases from V and 2 bases from J, with 6 bases between. The CDR3 DNA follows: TGTGCCAGCAGTTACGAGGGTAACACTGAAGCTTTCTTT. It encodes CASSYEGNTEAFF.

The rearrangement links TRBV28 to TRBJ2-7; unclear D gene. V gave up 4 bases and J gave up 6 bases, with 16 bases separating them. The CDR3 sequence is 14 residues long. Germline lookup yields CDR1 MDHEN and CDR2 SYDVKM. The CDR3: CASSYQAEGREQYF. In nucleotides, the CDR3 is TGTGCCAGCAGTTACCAGGCCGAAGGTCGCGAGCAGTACTTC.

The chain employs TRBV2 and TRBJ2-3; the D gene is possibly TRBD2 (6 bases). The CDR3 sequence is 16 residues long. V lost 6 bases, J lost 0 bases, and 16 bases lay in between. Germline loops: CDR1 SNHLY, CDR2 FYNNEI. DNA for the CDR3: TGTGCCAGCAGAGAAACGAGCGGGTCTAGCACAGATACGCAGTATTTT. Protein sequence: CASRETSGSSTDTQYF.

The chain combines TRBV29-1 with TRBJ1-2; 7 bases map to TRBD1. CDR3 length: 12 amino acids. J was trimmed by 8 bases and V by 7 bases; bases with no gene match: 10. The germline gives CDR1 SQVTM, CDR2 ANQGSEA. CDR3 nucleotide sequence: TGCAGCGCTGAGAGGGGGCGGGTCGGCTACACCTTC. It translates to CSAERGRVGYTF.

The rearrangement joins TRBV6-1 to TRBJ1-5; unclear D gene. This CDR3 is built from 13 residues. Trimming stripped 7 bases from V and 5 bases from J, with 12 bases between. CDR1 MNHNS and CDR2 SASEGT come from the germline V gene. CDR3 bases: TGTGCCAGCACAGAGGGAGTCTATCAGCCCCAGCATTTT. The encoded protein is CASTEGVYQPQHF.

J is TRBJ2-3 and V is TRBV27; D is possibly TRBD1 or TRBD2 (7 bases each). The CDR3 is made up of 15 amino acids. Germline assignment: CDR1 MNHEY and CDR2 SMNVEV (reference sequence). The V gene lost 8 bases and the J gene lost 0 bases, with 15 bases spanning the gap. DNA of the CDR3: TGTGCCAGCCGTCAGGGGGGGGTAAGCACAGATACGCAGTATTTT. Residues: CASRQGGVSTDTQYF.

The rearrangement uses TRBV5-1 and TRBJ1-5; D gene ambiguous. Germline V gene sequence: CDR1 SGHRS, CDR2 YFSETQ. The CDR3 has 13 residues. V lost 8 bases and J 7 bases, leaving 16 bases between the germline ends. CDR3 sequence reads: CARPGRAGQPQHF. CDR3 nucleotides: TGCGCCAGGCCGGGAAGGGCGGGGCAGCCCCAGCATTTT.

The chain recombines TRBV30 with TRBJ1-2, with D perhaps matching TRBD1 (5 bases). The CDR3 has 13 residues. The germline V gene has CDR1 GTSNPN and CDR2 SVGIG (reference sequence). The germline V and J ends were trimmed by 1 base and 4 bases, with 10 bases remaining between them. CDR3 sequence (DNA): TGTGCCTGGAGTGGACAGAGCCTCTATGGCTACACCTTC. This sequence encodes CAWSGQSLYGYTF.

The J gene is TRBJ2-7, the V gene TRBV6-5; TRBD1 aligns across 9 bases. J lost 5 bases, V lost 6 bases, and 11 bases had no gene match. The germline V gene encodes CDR1 MNHEY and CDR2 SVGAGI. This CDR3 is 15 amino acids long. CDR3 sequence: CASRPLHRGRNEQYF. As DNA, the CDR3 is TGTGCCAGCAGACCACTTCACAGGGGGCGCAACGAGCAGTACTTC.

This clone was counted a single time. This chain uses TRBV4-1 with TRBJ2-1, with D possibly being TRBD2 (6 bases). Per germline, CDR1 MGHRA and CDR2 YSYEKL. The CDR3 runs 14 residues. V lost 4 bases and J 7 bases, leaving 14 bases between the germline ends. Here the CDR3 DNA reads TGCGCCAGCAGCCCTCGAGGTGGAGGGAATGAGCAGTTCTTC. Amino acids: CASSPRGGGNEQFF.

This clone came up once. V is TRBV6-6 and J is TRBJ2-7, with 7 bases identical to TRBD2. This CDR3 spans 13 amino acids. With V trimmed by 8 bases and J by 2 bases, 6 bases remained unmatched. Germline V gene lookup returns CDR1 MNHNY and CDR2 SVGAGI (reference sequence). The DNA for the CDR3 is TGTGCCAGCGCCGGGACTAACCCCTACGAGCAGTACTTC. The encoded protein is CASAGTNPYEQYF.

This clone occurred a few times. The gene calls are TRBV4-2 and TRBJ2-7; D remains unclear. The CDR3 extends over 12 amino acids. Germline CDR1 reads LGHNA; CDR2 reads YNFKEQ. The ends were cut back, 2 bases at V and 6 bases at J, with 8 bases in the middle. Here the CDR3 reads CASSQSGSEQYF. The DNA for the CDR3 is TGTGCCAGCAGCCAATCAGGATCCGAGCAGTACTTC.

The genes are TRBV5-6 and TRBJ2-1; D is unresolved. V gave up 0 bases and J gave up 7 bases, with 14 bases separating them. Germline V CDR1 and CDR2: SGHDT, YYEEEE. This CDR3 has 15 residues. This CDR3 is CASSLAWTGGNEQFF. In DNA form, the CDR3 reads TGTGCCAGCAGCTTGGCATGGACGGGCGGAAATGAGCAGTTCTTC.

V and J are TRBV18 and TRBJ1-1; 12 nucleotides agree with TRBD1. Germline V gene sequence: CDR1 KGHSH, CDR2 LQKENI. The CDR3 has 20 residues. The V gene end was trimmed by 6 bases and the J gene end by 1 base; junction bases not matched to a gene: 18. Here the CDR3 reads CASSAQGSRDRGRRNTEAFF. CDR3 DNA sequence: TGTGCCAGCTCCGCCCAAGGGTCGCGGGACAGGGGGCGAAGGAACACTGAAGCTTTCTTT. Filled out from reference TRBV18 and TRBJ1-1, the complete variable domain reads NAGVMQNPRHLVRRRGQEARLRCSPMKGHSHVYWYRQLPEEGLKFMVYLQKENIIDESGMPKERFSAEFPKEGPSILRIQQVVRGDSAAYFCASSAQGSRDRGRRNTEAFFGQGTRLTVV.

There are many counts of this clone. This chain connects TRBV29-1 to TRBJ1-4; D is ambiguous. Trimming shortened V by 6 bases and J by 4 bases, and 6 bases separated the two germline ends. CDR3 length: 11 residues. Germline CDR1 SQVTM, CDR2 ANQGSEA. Written as DNA, the CDR3 is TGCAGCGTGACGGATAATGAAAAACTGTTTTTT. Its protein product is CSVTDNEKLFF.

This clone was observed once. CDR3 amino acids: CASSYPRGGGYTF. DNA for the CDR3: TGTGCCAGCAGTTACCCCAGGGGGGGAGGCTACACCTTC. The rearrangement links TRBV6-6 to TRBJ1-2; TRBD1 agrees at 7 bases. This CDR3 has 13 residues. Germline V gives CDR1 MNHNY, CDR2 SVGAGI (reference sequence). V trimming: 2 bases; J trimming: 8 bases; junction bases outside the gene matches: 5.

This chain connects TRBV11-2 to TRBJ2-2; D is ambiguous. V dropped 7 bases and J dropped 0 bases, with 6 bases sitting between them. This CDR3 contains 13 residues. The germline V gene has CDR1 SGHAT and CDR2 FQNNGV. Here the CDR3 DNA reads TGTGCCAGCACCCACCCGAACACCGGGGAGCTGTTTTTT. It yields the protein CASTHPNTGELFF.

This clone has more than one count but fewer than ten. The rearrangement joins TRBV27 to TRBJ1-2; tentative D call: TRBD1 (5 bases). V gave up 6 bases and J gave up 2 bases, with 22 bases separating them. The CDR3 is 17 residues long. Germline V lookup: CDR1 MNHEY, CDR2 SMNVEV (reference sequence). CDR3 residues: CASSSWGVEKGNYGYTF. DNA for the CDR3: TGTGCCAGCAGCTCATGGGGGGTTGAGAAGGGAAACTATGGCTACACCTTC.

The chain recombines TRBV5-6 with TRBJ2-3, with 8 bases fitting TRBD2. The germline V gene encodes CDR1 SGHDT and CDR2 YYEEEE. There are 15 residues in the CDR3. V dropped 2 bases and J dropped 0; count of bases not matched to a gene: 2. The CDR3 loop reads CASSLTSGSTDTQYF. The DNA of the CDR3 is TGTGCCAGCAGCTTAACTAGCGGTAGCACAGATACGCAGTATTTT.